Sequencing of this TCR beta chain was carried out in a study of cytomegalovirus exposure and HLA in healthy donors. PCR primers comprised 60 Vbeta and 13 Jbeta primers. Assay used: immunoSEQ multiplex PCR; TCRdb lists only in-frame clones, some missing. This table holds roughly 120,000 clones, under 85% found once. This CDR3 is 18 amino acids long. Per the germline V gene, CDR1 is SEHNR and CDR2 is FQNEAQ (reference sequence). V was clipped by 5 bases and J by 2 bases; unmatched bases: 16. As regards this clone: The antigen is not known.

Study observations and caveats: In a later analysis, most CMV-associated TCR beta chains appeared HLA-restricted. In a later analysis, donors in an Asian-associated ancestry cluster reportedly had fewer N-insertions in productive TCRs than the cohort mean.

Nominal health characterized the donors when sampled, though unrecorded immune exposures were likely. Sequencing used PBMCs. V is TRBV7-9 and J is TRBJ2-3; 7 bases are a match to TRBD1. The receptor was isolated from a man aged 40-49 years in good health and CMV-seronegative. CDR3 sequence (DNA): TGTGCCAGCAGCGGCCCCACAGGGGCCGCTGGATACACAGATACGCAGTATTTT. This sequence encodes CASSGPTGAAGYTDTQYF.